The 9 T cell receptor beta chains reported below all come from one sample, sequenced in a study of blood T cell repertoires in COVID-19. The method was immunoSEQ multiplex PCR; TCRdb's version includes in-frame clones alone and lacks a portion of them. The sample yields fewer than 350,000 clones, more than 75% seen once. Sequencing was carried out using PBMCs or T cells enriched from blood (not recorded which). Source of these receptors: a woman aged 40-49 years with acute COVID-19.

The chain combines TRBV7-2 with TRBJ1-6; weak D call: TRBD1 (5 bases). Trimming cost V 1 base and J 5 bases, with 6 bases left between them. Germline V gene sequence: CDR1 SGHTA, CDR2 FQGNSA. The CDR3 is 14 residues long. CDR3 in amino acids: CASSLVQDNSPLHF. The CDR3 DNA is TGTGCCAGCAGCTTAGTACAGGATAATTCACCCCTCCACTTT.

DNA of the CDR3: TGTGCCAGCAGCCTTGATGCTAGCGGGAGAAACGAGCAGTACTTC. It specifies CASSLDASGRNEQYF. The chain is built from TRBV6-6 and TRBJ2-7, with 10 bases identical to TRBD2. Germline assignment: CDR1 MNHNY and CDR2 SVGAGI (reference sequence). CDR3 length: 15 residues. The J segment lost 5 bases and the V segment lost 6 bases, leaving 10 bases of the junction unmatched.

The chain links TRBV5-6 to TRBJ2-7, with 8 bases that match TRBD1. The V gene's germline CDR1 is SGHDT and CDR2 YYEEEE. The CDR3 contains 15 residues. The V segment lost 4 bases and the J segment 2 bases; nucleotides outside the gene matches: 8. The CDR3 DNA reads TGTGCCAGCAGCCCCCCCGGGACAGGAACCTACGAGCAGTACTTC. This gives the protein CASSPPGTGTYEQYF.

V is TRBV30 and J is TRBJ1-1, with 8 positions matching TRBD1. CDR1 is GTSNPN, CDR2 SVGIG, per germline (reference sequence). V was clipped by 3 bases and J by 3 bases; unmatched bases: 3. The CDR3 contains 13 residues. This CDR3 reads CAWRTQGDTEAFF. As DNA, the CDR3 is TGTGCCTGGAGGACACAGGGGGACACTGAAGCTTTCTTT. Full variable domain (remainder filled in from reference TRBV30 and TRBJ1-1): SQTIHQWPATLVQPVGSPLSLECTVEGTSNPNLYWYRQAAGRGLQLLFYSVGIGQISSEVPQNLSASRPQDRQFILSSKKLLLSDSGFYLCAWRTQGDTEAFFGQGTRLTVV.

The chain couples TRBV9 to TRBJ2-5; a weak D match, TRBD2 (6 bases). CDR3 size: 14 residues. Trimming removed 4 bases at V and 4 bases at J, with 14 bases between. CDR1 and CDR2 from the germline V gene are SGDLS and YYNGEE. The CDR3 DNA reads TGTGCCAGCAGCCCTCGAGCGGGTAGAGAGACCCAGTACTTC. Its translation is CASSPRAGRETQYF.

The CDR3, as DNA: TGTGCCAGCATTGCCGGGACAGCTGGAAACACCATATATTTT. It specifies CASIAGTAGNTIYF. The chain employs TRBV19 and TRBJ1-3, with 7 bases matching TRBD1. Germline CDR1 LNHDA, CDR2 SQIVND (reference sequence). The V gene end was trimmed by 9 bases and the J gene end by 2 bases; junction bases not matched to a gene: 7. The CDR3 runs to 14 residues.

This clone came up once. For the CDR3, the DNA is TGCGCCAGCAGCTTAGCCGGGGGGATCTACGAGCAGTACTTC. Its translation is CASSLAGGIYEQYF. The chain uses TRBV5-1 and TRBJ2-7; 7 nucleotides agree with TRBD2. Germline CDR1 is SGHRS and CDR2 is YFSETQ. The CDR3 is 14 residues long. Trimming removed 2 bases from V and 3 bases from J; junction bases left unmatched: 5.

This chain joins TRBV2 and TRBJ1-5; 7 bases match TRBD1. Germline loops: CDR1 SNHLY, CDR2 FYNNEI. V trimming: 7 bases; J trimming: 6 bases; junction bases outside the gene matches: 12. This CDR3 is built from 15 residues. In DNA form, the CDR3 reads TGTGCCAGCAAAACAGGGGAGGAGGTCGGTCAGCCCCAGCATTTT. Translated, it gives CASKTGEEVGQPQHF.

The table lists this clone with a count of one. The chain recombines TRBV10-3 with TRBJ1-2; TRBD1 matches at 10 bases. V gave up 11 bases and J gave up 3 bases; unmatched junction bases: 6. There are 13 residues in the CDR3. Germline loops: CDR1 ENHRY, CDR2 SYGVKD. The CDR3 coding sequence is TGTGCCGCTAGACAGGGGGCGGACTATGGCTACACCTTC. This sequence encodes CAARQGADYGYTF.